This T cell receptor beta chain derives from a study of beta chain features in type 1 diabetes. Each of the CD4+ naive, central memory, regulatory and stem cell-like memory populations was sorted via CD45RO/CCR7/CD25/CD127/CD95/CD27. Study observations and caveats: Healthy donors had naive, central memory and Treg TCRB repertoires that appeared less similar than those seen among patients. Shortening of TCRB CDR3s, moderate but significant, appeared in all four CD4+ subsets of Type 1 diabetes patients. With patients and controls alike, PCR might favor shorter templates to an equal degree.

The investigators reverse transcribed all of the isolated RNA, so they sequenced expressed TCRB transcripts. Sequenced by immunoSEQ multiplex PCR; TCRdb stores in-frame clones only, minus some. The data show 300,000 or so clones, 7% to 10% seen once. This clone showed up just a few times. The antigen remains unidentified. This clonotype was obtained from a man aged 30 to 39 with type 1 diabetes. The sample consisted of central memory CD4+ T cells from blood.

Here the CDR3 reads CASSNTGLGYTF. The DNA of the CDR3 is TGTGCCAGCAGCAATACAGGGCTCGGCTACACCTTC. V is TRBV21-1 and J is TRBJ1-2; the table's D call TRBD1 went unverified against the DNA. TRBV21-1 counts as a pseudogene. This CDR3 comprises 12 residues.